This TCR beta chain was sequenced for a study of shared clonotypes between healthy human individuals. The study, taken as a whole, reports: Naive CD4 clonotypes were shared across a handful of donors at about 5%. Naive subsets, compared against memory subsets, generally had larger estimated richness values.

The CDR3 runs 18 residues. Germline V gives CDR1 LNHNV, CDR2 YYDKDF (reference sequence). The junction had 13 bases not matched to a gene; V was cut back by 4 bases and J by 5 bases. HIV-negative, healthy adults without recent acute infections or vaccinations were the donors. Every immunoSEQ plate was one replicate of a subset's evenly spread DNA. Data came from immunoSEQ multiplex PCR; TCRdb stores just in-frame clones and leaves some out. The repertoire consists of fewer than 400,000 clones, with approximately 74% occurring once and the leading ten covering around a tenth. Notes on this clone: Its cognate antigen is unknown.

This clonotype was obtained from a man aged 30-40 years in good health. This chain connects TRBV15 to TRBJ2-2, with 10 bases fitting TRBD2. Sequenced material: memory CD4+ T cells sorted from blood. As to subset: CD45RA-negative fraction. CDR3 nucleotide sequence: TGTGCCACCAGCAAATCTCGTCTTAGCGGGGGGTCGACCGGGGAGCTGTTTTTT. It is translated as CATSKSRLSGGSTGELFF.